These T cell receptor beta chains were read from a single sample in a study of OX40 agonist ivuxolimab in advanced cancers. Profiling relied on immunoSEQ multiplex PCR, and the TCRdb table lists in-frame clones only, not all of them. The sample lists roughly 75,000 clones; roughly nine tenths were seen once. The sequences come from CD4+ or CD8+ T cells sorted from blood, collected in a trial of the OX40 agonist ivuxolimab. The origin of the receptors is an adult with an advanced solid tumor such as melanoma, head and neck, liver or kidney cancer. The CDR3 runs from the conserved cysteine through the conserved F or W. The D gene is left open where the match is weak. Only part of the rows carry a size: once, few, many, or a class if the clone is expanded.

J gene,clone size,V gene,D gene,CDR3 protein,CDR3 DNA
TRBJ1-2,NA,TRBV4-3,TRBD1,CASSQETGAGYTF,TGCGCCAGCAGCCAAGAGACAGGGGCTGGCTACACCTTC
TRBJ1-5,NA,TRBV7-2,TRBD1,CASSYRGGSNQPQHF,TGTGCCAGCAGCTACAGGGGGGGAAGCAATCAGCCCCAGCATTTT
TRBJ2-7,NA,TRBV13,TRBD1,CASSLEGQGFYEQYF,TGTGCCAGCAGCTTAGAGGGACAGGGGTTTTACGAGCAGTACTTC
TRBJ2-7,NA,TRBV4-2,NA,CASSQDGGTVNEQYF,TGTGCCAGCAGCCAAGATGGCGGGACAGTAAACGAGCAGTACTTC
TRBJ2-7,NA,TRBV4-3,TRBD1,CASSKGQGSSYEQYF,TGCGCCAGCAGTAAGGGACAGGGAAGCTCCTACGAGCAGTACTTC
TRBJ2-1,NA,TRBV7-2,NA,CASSSAAVTTNNEQFF,TGTGCCAGCAGCTCAGCGGCGGTTACGACCAACAATGAGCAGTTCTTC
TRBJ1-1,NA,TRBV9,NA,CASSVSGATEAFF,TGTGCCAGCAGCGTATCGGGGGCCACTGAAGCTTTCTTT
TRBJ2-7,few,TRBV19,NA,CASSIADYGYEQYF,TGTGCCAGTAGTATTGCGGACTATGGCTACGAGCAGTACTTC
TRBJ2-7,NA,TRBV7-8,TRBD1,CASRATRGRTYEQYF,TGTGCCAGCAGGGCTACGAGGGGGCGGACCTACGAGCAGTACTTC
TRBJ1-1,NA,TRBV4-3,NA,CASSPRYSGPEAFF,TGCGCCAGCAGCCCAAGATACTCAGGCCCTGAAGCTTTCTTT
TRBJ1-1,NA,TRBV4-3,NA,CASSQGAAGKDTEAFF,TGCGCCAGCAGCCAAGGTGCGGCAGGGAAGGACACTGAAGCTTTCTTT
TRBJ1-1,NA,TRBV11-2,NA,CASSFDPGNTEAFF,TGTGCCAGCAGCTTTGACCCAGGGAATACTGAAGCTTTCTTT
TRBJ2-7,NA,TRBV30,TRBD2,CAWSATSNEQYF,TGTGCCTGGAGTGCGACTAGCAACGAGCAGTACTTC
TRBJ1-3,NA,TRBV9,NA,CASSVQGLGNTIYF,TGTGCCAGCAGCGTACAGGGTTTAGGAAACACCATATATTTT
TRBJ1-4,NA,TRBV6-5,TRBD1,CASSYSQGAREKLFF,TGTGCCAGCAGTTACTCTCAGGGGGCGCGTGAAAAACTGTTTTTT
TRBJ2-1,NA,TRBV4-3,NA,CASSQEVSSYNEQFF,TGCGCCAGCAGCCAAGAGGTCAGCTCCTACAATGAGCAGTTCTTC
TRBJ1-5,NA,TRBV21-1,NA,CASSMREPTGSQPQHF,TGTGCCAGCAGCATGAGGGAACCGACAGGGTCTCAGCCCCAGCATTTT
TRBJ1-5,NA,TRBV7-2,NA,CASSLGDYSNQPQHF,TGTGCCAGCAGCTTAGGGGACTATAGCAATCAGCCCCAGCATTTT
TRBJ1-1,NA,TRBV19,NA,CASSEGLDEAFF,TGTGCCAGTAGTGAGGGACTAGATGAAGCTTTCTTT
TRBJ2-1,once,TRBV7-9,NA,CASNPFAGEQFF,TGTGCCAGCAACCCCTTTGCCGGTGAGCAGTTCTTC
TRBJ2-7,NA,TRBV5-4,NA,CASRIWGGSPYEQYF,TGTGCCAGCCGTATTTGGGGCGGATCACCCTACGAGCAGTACTTC
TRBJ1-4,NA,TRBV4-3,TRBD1,CASSHPGTEKDEKLFF,TGCGCCAGCAGCCACCCCGGGACAGAGAAAGATGAAAAACTGTTTTTT
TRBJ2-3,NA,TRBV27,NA,CASTSTDTQYF,TGTGCCAGCACCTCCACAGATACGCAGTATTTT
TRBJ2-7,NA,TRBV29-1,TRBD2,CSVLLAGSSYEQYF,TGCAGCGTCCTCCTAGCGGGGAGCTCCTACGAGCAGTACTTC
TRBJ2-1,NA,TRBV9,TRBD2,CASSPGGSSYNEQFF,TGTGCCAGCAGTCCCGGGGGGAGCTCCTACAATGAGCAGTTCTTC
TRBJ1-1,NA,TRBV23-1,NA,CAILSHSRANTEAFF,TGCGCCATCCTTTCACACAGTCGGGCGAACACTGAAGCTTTCTTT
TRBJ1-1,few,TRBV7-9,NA,CASTDENRVTEAFF,TGTGCCAGCACGGATGAGAACAGGGTTACTGAAGCTTTCTTT
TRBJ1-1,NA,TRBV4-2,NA,CASSQVIGEGTEAFF,TGTGCCAGCAGCCAAGTAATAGGGGAGGGCACTGAAGCTTTCTTT
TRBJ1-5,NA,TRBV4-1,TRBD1,CASSHTGVGQPQHF,TGCGCCAGCAGCCACACAGGGGTTGGTCAGCCCCAGCATTTT
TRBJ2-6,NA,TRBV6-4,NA,CASSHSNSGANVLTF,TGTGCCAGCAGTCACAGTAACTCTGGGGCCAACGTCCTGACTTTC
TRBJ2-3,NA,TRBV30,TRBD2,CAWSDGAGVSDTQYF,TGTGCCTGGAGCGACGGAGCGGGAGTTTCAGATACGCAGTATTTT
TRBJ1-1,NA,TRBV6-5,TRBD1,CASSFQGVTEAFF,TGTGCCAGCAGTTTTCAGGGGGTCACTGAAGCTTTCTTT
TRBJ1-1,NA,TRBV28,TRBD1,CASSLGTGYTEAFF,TGTGCCAGCAGTTTAGGGACAGGGTACACTGAAGCTTTCTTT
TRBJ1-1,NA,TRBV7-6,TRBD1,CASTTTGATEAFF,TGTGCCAGCACCACAACAGGGGCGACTGAAGCTTTCTTT
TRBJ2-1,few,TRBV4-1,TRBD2,CASSRSGTSGIDEQFF,TGCGCCAGCAGCCGGTCCGGGACTAGCGGGATAGATGAGCAGTTCTTC
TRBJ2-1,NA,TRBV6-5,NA,CASSYNRDGGDEQFF,TGTGCCAGCAGTTATAATCGGGACGGAGGGGATGAGCAGTTCTTC
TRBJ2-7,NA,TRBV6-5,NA,CASSYTASKLDEQYF,TGTGCCAGCAGTTACACCGCCTCTAAGCTGGACGAGCAGTACTTC
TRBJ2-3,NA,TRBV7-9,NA,CASSLGDVASTDTQYF,TGTGCCAGCAGCTTAGGGGACGTAGCTAGCACAGATACGCAGTATTTT
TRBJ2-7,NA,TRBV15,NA,CATSRDRVSSLYEQYF,TGTGCCACCAGCAGAGATCGGGTGTCTTCCCTCTACGAGCAGTACTTC
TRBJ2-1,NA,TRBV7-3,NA,CASSLMTAGTNEQFF,TGTGCCAGCAGCTTAATGACGGCCGGAACGAATGAGCAGTTCTTC
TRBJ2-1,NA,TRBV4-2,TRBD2,CASSQNLLAGNEQFF,TGTGCCAGCAGCCAAAATCTGCTAGCGGGCAATGAGCAGTTCTTC
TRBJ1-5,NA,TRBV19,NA,CASSWEVPNQPQHF,TGTGCCAGTAGTTGGGAGGTGCCCAATCAGCCCCAGCATTTT